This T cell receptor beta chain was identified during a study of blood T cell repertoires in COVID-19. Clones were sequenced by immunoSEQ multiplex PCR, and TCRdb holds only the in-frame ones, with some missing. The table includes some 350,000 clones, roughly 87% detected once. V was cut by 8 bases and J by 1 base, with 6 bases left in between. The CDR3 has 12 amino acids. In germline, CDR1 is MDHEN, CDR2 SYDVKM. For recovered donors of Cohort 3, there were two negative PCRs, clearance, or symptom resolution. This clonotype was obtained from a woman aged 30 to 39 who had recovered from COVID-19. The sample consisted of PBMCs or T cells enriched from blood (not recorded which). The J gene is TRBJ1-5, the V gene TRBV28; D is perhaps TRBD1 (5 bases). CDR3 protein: CASRQSNQPQHF. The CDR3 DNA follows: TGTGCCAGCCGACAGAGCAATCAGCCCCAGCATTTT. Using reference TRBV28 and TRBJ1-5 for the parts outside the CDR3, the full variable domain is DVKVTQSSRYLVKRTGEKVFLECVQDMDHENMFWYRQDPGLGLRLIYFSYDVKMKEKGDIPEGYSVSREKKERFSLILESASTNQTSMYLCASRQSNQPQHFGDGTRLSIL.